This T cell receptor beta chain was observed in a study of blood T cell repertoires in COVID-19. Measured with immunoSEQ multiplex PCR; TCRdb has only the in-frame clones, and not every one. The sample includes around 78,000 clones, 77% of them seen just once. The V gene lost 0 bases and the J gene lost 2 bases, with 8 bases spanning the gap. The germline V gene encodes CDR1 MNHNY and CDR2 SVGAGI (reference sequence). This CDR3 spans 15 amino acids. This chain connects TRBV6-6 to TRBJ1-5; perhaps TRBD1 as D (6 bases). This sequence was found in a human donor in a cohort sampled during active COVID-19. The sample consisted of peripheral blood. CDR3 region: CASSYSQGGNQPQHF. The CDR3 nucleotides read TGTGCCAGCAGTTACTCACAGGGAGGCAATCAGCCCCAGCATTTT.